This T cell receptor beta chain derives from a study of technical replicates of blood from a few donors. The data were produced by immunoSEQ multiplex PCR, yet TCRdb's version contains in-frame clones alone and is incomplete. Of about 60,000 clones listed, approximately 90% are singletons. V was pared by 0 bases and J by 1 base, with 7 bases between. The CDR3 has 15 amino acids. Per the germline V gene, CDR1 is LGHNA and CDR2 is YNFKEQ. This clone was recorded a few times. V is TRBV4-2 and J is TRBJ2-1; D not certain. The source material was PBMCs. The sequence derives from a human donor in good health. Some clones in this sample may be carry-over from other donors' samples. CDR3 region: CASSQDPQSYNEQFF. CDR3 bases: TGTGCCAGCAGCCAAGATCCACAGTCCTACAATGAGCAGTTCTTC.